This TCR beta chain came from a study of human T cells and chemical hapten exposure. The study, taken as a whole, reports: With patch test score, the counts of PT1 expanded TCRs showed a positive correlation.

This clonotype showed up many times. Its antigen remains unidentified. As for time point: patch test 2, 6 weeks after DPC sensitization. Specified treatment: therapeutic diphenylcyclopropenone sensitization with weekly scalp DPC. Using its own MiXCR run on the RACE reads, TCRdb lists one record per CDR3 protein. The sample holds tens of thousands of distinct CDR3 sequences, less than 8.5% seen once. Between the trimmed V and J ends, which lost 3 bases and 0 bases, there was a span of 9 bases. The CDR3 covers 15 residues. CDR1 is MNHEY, CDR2 SVGAGI, per germline. This TCR derives from a woman aged 25 to 39 with alopecia areata. Some clones in this sample may be carry-over from other donors' samples. The genes are TRBV6-5 and TRBJ2-1; unclear D gene. The sequences come from whole blood, collected in connection with sensitization to the hapten diphenylcyclopropenone (DPC). The CDR3 protein is CASSYRVSSYNEQFF. Here the CDR3 DNA reads TGTGCCAGCAGTTATAGAGTGAGCTCCTACAATGAGCAGTTCTTC.